The clone carrying this T cell receptor (beta chain) was seen repeatedly, ten times or more. Its antigen remains unknown. No treatment had been given to any patient before thyroid surgery. This record belongs to a study of metastatic and nonmetastatic thyroid tumors. Across the whole study: Samples came from malignant and benign thyroid patients, and repertoires were compared across blood and tumor or nodule tissue.

Study-wide findings and caveats: Significantly higher TCR beta diversity was reportedly seen in malignant thyroid tumors than benign nodules, in blood and tumor.

Original processing methods: Using the CDR3 differences seen across clinicopathological groups, the authors built a distant-metastasis classifier for papillary thyroid cancer, which was meant to discriminate distant-metastatic patients. MiXCR was used by TCRdb to re-call the PCR reads. These V and J calls originate from TCRdb's pipeline instead of the authors' own analysis. The sample has approximately 34,000 clones; 15% to 20% are singletons. This CDR3 region has 18 residues. From germline, CDR1 is SGHRS and CDR2 YFSETQ. V lost 4 bases to trimming and J lost 6 bases; unmatched junction nucleotides: 20.

Sequenced material: blood. The chain carries TRBV5-1 and TRBJ2-3; 7 bases match TRBD2. This sequence originates from a female donor with papillary thyroid cancer or a benign thyroid nodule (not recorded which). Some clones in this sample may be carry-over from other donors' samples. Here the CDR3 DNA reads TGCGCCAGCAGCCGTGCCCAAAGGCGGGAGACCCGTGGGGATACGCAGTATTTT. It encodes CASSRAQRRETRGDTQYF.